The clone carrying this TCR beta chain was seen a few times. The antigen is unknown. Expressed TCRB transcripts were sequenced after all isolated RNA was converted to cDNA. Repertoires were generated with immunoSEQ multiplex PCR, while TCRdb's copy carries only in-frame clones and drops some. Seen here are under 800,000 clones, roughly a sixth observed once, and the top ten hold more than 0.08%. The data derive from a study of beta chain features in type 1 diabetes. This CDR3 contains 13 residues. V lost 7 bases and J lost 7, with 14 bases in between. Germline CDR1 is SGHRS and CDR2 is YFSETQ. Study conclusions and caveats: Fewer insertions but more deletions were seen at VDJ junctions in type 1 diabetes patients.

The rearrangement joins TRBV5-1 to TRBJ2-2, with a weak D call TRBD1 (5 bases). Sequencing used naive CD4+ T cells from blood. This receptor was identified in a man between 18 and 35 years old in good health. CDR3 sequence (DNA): TGCGCCAGCGTTTCTGGGGCCGACGGGGAGCTGTTTTTT. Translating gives CASVSGADGELFF.